This TCR beta chain is drawn from a study of blood T cell repertoires in COVID-19. Study context: From the United States, Italy and Spain came samples of acute and convalescent COVID-19. PBMCs, B-cell-depleted T cells, or T cells were the source of the cDNA or gDNA that made up the material.

CDR1 is LNHNV and CDR2 is YYDKDF in the germline V gene (reference sequence). V lost 4 bases to trimming and J lost 1 base; unmatched junction nucleotides: 5. The CDR3 consists of 16 residues. Per the study methods: Estimates of nucleated cell counts were drawn from the amplification of reference gene primers. Data came from immunoSEQ multiplex PCR; TCRdb stores just in-frame clones and leaves some out. The V and J calls and clone size were taken over from that table, and D and trimming were inferred from the DNA. The profile covers about 150,000 clones, with around four fifths appearing a single time and about 7.2% taken by the ten largest. Clinical histories supplied by participants themselves formed the basis of cohort assignment.

This TCR derives from a man in his fifties who had recovered from COVID-19. The sequenced sample was PBMCs or T cells enriched from blood (not recorded which). This chain uses TRBV15 with TRBJ1-1, with TRBD1 matching 11 bases. For the CDR3, the DNA is TGTGCCACCAGCACGGCAGGACAGGGGGCGAACACTGAAGCTTTCTTT. It is translated as CATSTAGQGANTEAFF.